These 18 T cell receptor beta chains share one sample of origin, sequenced in a study of CD8 T cells in Susac syndrome. When the RNA was reverse transcribed, random hexamers were used with an input of about 0.5 to 1 ug. Using its own MiXCR run on the immunoSEQ multiplex PCR reads, TCRdb lists one record per CDR3 protein. The sample shows about 120,000 distinct CDR3 sequences, 96% of them seen only once. The sequencing sample was made of CD4+ T cells from PBMCs. The source is a human donor with Susac syndrome.

J is TRBJ1-5 and V is TRBV28; D is unclear. There are 17 residues in the CDR3. Germline values: CDR1 MDHEN, CDR2 SYDVKM. V was trimmed by 6 bases and J by 1 base, leaving 19 bases between them. The CDR3 DNA follows: TGTGCCAGCAGCCCCCCAAACCGGGTAAGGAGCAATCAGCCCCAGCATTTT. Amino acid sequence: CASSPPNRVRSNQPQHF.

This chain uses TRBV9 with TRBJ2-1; D is unresolved. CDR1 and CDR2 from the germline V gene are SGDLS and YYNGEE. This CDR3 contains 15 residues. The ends were cut back, 1 base at V and 6 bases at J, with 14 bases in the middle. The CDR3 spells CASSVPSVGSNEQFF. For the CDR3, the DNA is TGTGCCAGCAGCGTACCATCTGTGGGAAGCAATGAGCAGTTCTTC.

This chain connects TRBV20-1 to TRBJ2-7; D might be TRBD2 (6 bases). This CDR3 has 14 amino acids. Germline loops: CDR1 DFQATT, CDR2 SNEGSKA (reference sequence). V was trimmed by 4 bases and J by 0 bases, leaving 13 bases between them. Here the CDR3 DNA reads TGCAGTGCTAAACTAGCTCTTAGCTCCTACGAGCAGTACTTC. Translating gives CSAKLALSSYEQYF.

V gene TRBV2 combines with J gene TRBJ2-7; 9 bases match TRBD1. V gave up 6 bases and J gave up 6 bases; unmatched junction bases: 6. The CDR3 covers 13 residues. Germline CDR1 is SNHLY and CDR2 is FYNNEI. The CDR3 coding sequence is TGTGCCAGCAGCGCGGACAGGGGCCGCGAGCAGTACTTC. Its protein product is CASSADRGREQYF.

The genes are TRBV15 and TRBJ2-4; D is undetermined. Germline V gives CDR1 LNHNV, CDR2 YYDKDF (reference sequence). Between the trimmed V and J ends, which lost 0 bases and 0 bases, there was a span of 9 bases. The CDR3 extends over 16 amino acids. The CDR3 nucleotides are TGTGCCACCAGCAGAGATACGGCACTAGCCAAAAACATTCAGTACTTC. It is translated as CATSRDTALAKNIQYF.

This chain connects TRBV20-1 to TRBJ2-2; TRBD2 matches 11 bases. The junction had 5 bases not matched to a gene; V was cut back by 7 bases and J by 1 base. Germline assignment: CDR1 DFQATT and CDR2 SNEGSKA (reference sequence). The CDR3 totals 15 residues. The CDR3 DNA is TGCAGTGTTAGTAGCGGGAGGGGGAACACCGGGGAGCTGTTTTTT. Its translation is CSVSSGRGNTGELFF.

The rearrangement uses TRBV7-9 and TRBJ1-6, with D unresolved. The CDR3 loop spans 15 amino acids. The germline V gene encodes CDR1 SEHNR and CDR2 FQNEAQ (reference sequence). Trimming stripped 1 base from V and 9 bases from J, with 13 bases between. The CDR3 loop is CASSLGASDLSPLHF. The CDR3 coding sequence is TGTGCCAGCAGCTTAGGGGCCTCCGACCTTTCACCCCTCCACTTT.

This clonotype was observed once. The chain joins TRBV7-9 to TRBJ1-1, with D hard to call. The V gene lost 5 bases and the J gene lost 4 bases, with 11 bases spanning the gap. This CDR3 contains 13 residues. Germline V lookup: CDR1 SEHNR, CDR2 FQNEAQ (reference sequence). The CDR3 DNA reads as TGTGCCAGCAGCCTAAGAGACCTCACTGAAGCTTTCTTT. Residues: CASSLRDLTEAFF.

The rearrangement uses TRBV12-3 or TRBV12-4 and TRBJ2-1; 11 nucleotides match TRBD2. V trimming: 6 bases; J trimming: 0 bases; junction bases outside the gene matches: 13. This CDR3 comprises 19 residues. CDR3 nucleotides: TGTGCCAGCAGCCCTACCCCGGGACTAGCGGATTCCTCCTACAATGAGCAGTTCTTC. It yields the protein CASSPTPGLADSSYNEQFF.

V gene TRBV20-1 combines with J gene TRBJ1-4, with D unclear. Germline CDR1 DFQATT, CDR2 SNEGSKA (reference sequence). This CDR3 contains 11 residues. V lost 6 bases and J lost 8, with 10 bases in between. The CDR3 DNA is TGCAGTGCCCGGGTGTACGAAAAACTGTTTTTT. Its protein is CSARVYEKLFF.

This chain joins TRBV13 and TRBJ2-7; TRBD2 is a possible D gene (5 bases). V was pared by 5 bases and J by 2 bases, with 10 bases between. The CDR3 totals 13 residues. The germline V gene encodes CDR1 PRHDT and CDR2 FYEKMQ (reference sequence). This chain's CDR3 is CASSPSGTYEQYF. The CDR3 DNA is TGTGCCAGCAGCCCGAGCGGAACCTACGAGCAGTACTTC.

This rearrangement joins TRBV7-2 to TRBJ1-5; no clear D. Germline V CDR1 and CDR2: SGHTA, FQGNSA. This CDR3 comprises 15 residues. V gave up 0 bases and J gave up 7 bases, with 13 bases separating them. The CDR3 nucleotides read TGTGCCAGCAGCTTAGCGGACGATGATTGGCAGCCCCAGCATTTT. Protein sequence: CASSLADDDWQPQHF.

This chain connects TRBV9 to TRBJ1-3; D gene unclear. Per germline, CDR1 SGDLS and CDR2 YYNGEE. The CDR3 runs 15 residues. Deletions cut 4 bases from V and 0 bases from J, with 11 bases between. The CDR3 nucleotides are TGTGCCAGCAGCTCACTGTCGTCCTCTGGAAACACCATATATTTT. It yields the protein CASSSLSSSGNTIYF.

J is TRBJ2-7 and V is TRBV20-1, with 13 bases lining up with TRBD2. The V and J ends lost 5 bases and 6 bases, in that order; junction bases with no gene match: 7. The CDR3 runs to 14 residues. CDR1 and CDR2 from the germline V gene are DFQATT and SNEGSKA (reference sequence). In nucleotides, the CDR3 is TGCAGTGCTGCCACTAGCGGGAGGGCCCCCGAGCAGTACTTC. Translated, it gives CSAATSGRAPEQYF.

This clonotype is a singleton in its sample. The chain carries TRBV20-1 and TRBJ2-1; D is ambiguous. V dropped 5 bases and J dropped 6 bases, with 14 bases sitting between them. The V gene's germline CDR1 is DFQATT and CDR2 SNEGSKA (reference sequence). CDR3 length: 13 amino acids. The CDR3 loop is CSAPSRSSNEQFF. DNA for the CDR3: TGCAGTGCTCCCTCCCGGAGCTCCAATGAGCAGTTCTTC.

The chain recombines TRBV28 with TRBJ1-1; D gene unclear. From germline, CDR1 is MDHEN and CDR2 SYDVKM. V lost 6 bases to trimming and J lost 3 bases, with 14 bases between them. This CDR3 is built from 14 residues. This CDR3 is CASSTTGPHTEAFF. The CDR3 DNA sequence: TGTGCCAGCAGCACAACCGGGCCTCACACTGAAGCTTTCTTT.

This clonotype was recorded once. This chain links TRBV7-2 with TRBJ1-2; D perhaps matches TRBD1 (6 bases). This CDR3 is built from 17 residues. V lost 0 bases and J lost 7, with 21 bases in between. Germline V gives CDR1 SGHTA, CDR2 FQGNSA. CDR3 in amino acids: CASSLAPWQARGGGYTF. The CDR3 nucleotides are TGTGCCAGCAGCTTAGCCCCTTGGCAGGCCAGGGGAGGTGGCTACACCTTC.

This clonotype has only one observation. The chain joins TRBV6-5 to TRBJ1-5, with D perhaps TRBD1 (6 bases). Germline CDR1 is MNHEY and CDR2 is SVGAGI. With 5 bases removed from V and 5 bases from J, the gap between germline ends came to 10 bases. This CDR3 comprises 13 residues. This CDR3 reads CASSRGPDQPQHF. The DNA for the CDR3 is TGTGCCAGCAGTCGGGGGCCGGATCAGCCCCAGCATTTT.